This passage covers 21 T cell receptor beta chains from one sample sequenced in a study of CD8 T cells in ankylosing spondylitis. TCRdb passed the 5' RACE reads through MiXCR, listing each CDR3 protein once. The sample records 200,000 to 250,000 distinct CDR3 sequences, roughly 24% being singletons. The specimen was blood, either unsorted or a sorted T cell fraction (not recorded which). Receptor source: a male donor with ankylosing spondylitis or in good health (not recorded which).

This clonotype has a handful of counts. The J gene is TRBJ2-2, the V gene TRBV20-1, with D perhaps TRBD2 (5 bases). The V gene's germline CDR1 is DFQATT and CDR2 SNEGSKA (reference sequence). CDR3 length equals 12 residues. The V and J ends lost 3 bases and 6 bases respectively, with 8 bases between them. The CDR3 reads CSASRGSGELFF. The CDR3 coding sequence is TGCAGTGCTAGTCGAGGGTCCGGGGAGCTGTTTTTT.

The sample holds many counts of this clonotype. The rearrangement uses TRBV20-1 and TRBJ1-5, with D unresolved. Germline V lookup: CDR1 DFQATT, CDR2 SNEGSKA (reference sequence). The CDR3 consists of 15 residues. V shed 3 bases and J shed 2 bases, with 14 bases lying between them. The CDR3 here is CSASFGRFGNQPQHF. The CDR3 region has the DNA TGCAGTGCTAGTTTCGGCAGGTTTGGCAATCAGCCCCAGCATTTT.

DNA for the CDR3: TGCAGCGTTGCGATGCGGGACCTCAATGAGCAGTTCTTC. The encoded protein is CSVAMRDLNEQFF. The rearrangement uses TRBV29-1 and TRBJ2-1; a possible D gene is TRBD2 (6 bases). The CDR3 contains 13 residues. Germline CDR1 and CDR2: SQVTM and ANQGSEA. Deletions cut 4 bases from V and 6 bases from J, with 13 bases between.

In this sample, this clonotype turned up a few times. The V call is TRBV10-3, the J call TRBJ2-7; no clear D gene. V shed 0 bases and J shed 5 bases, with 11 bases lying between them. The CDR3 loop spans 14 amino acids. The germline V gene has CDR1 ENHRY and CDR2 SYGVKD. CDR3 region: CAISESTKIHEQYF. CDR3 sequence (DNA): TGTGCCATCAGTGAGTCGACCAAAATCCACGAGCAGTACTTC.

The V call is TRBV10-3, the J call TRBJ2-6; D uncertain. This CDR3 spans 16 amino acids. CDR1 and CDR2 from the germline V gene are ENHRY and SYGVKD. The CDR3 reads CVISDGDFSGANVLTF. The CDR3 DNA follows: TGTGTTATCAGTGATGGGGATTTCTCTGGGGCCAACGTCCTGACTTTC.

The rearrangement links TRBV15 to TRBJ2-1, with 7 bases lining up with TRBD1. Germline CDR1 and CDR2: LNHNV and YYDKDF (reference sequence). This CDR3 region has 15 residues. V lost 4 bases and J lost 7; bases outside the gene matches: 10. CDR3 DNA: TGTGCCACCAGCATCCGCCGGGACAGTAAAAATGAGCAGTTCTTC. This sequence encodes CATSIRRDSKNEQFF. The complete variable domain, with remaining parts taken from reference TRBV15 and TRBJ2-1, reads DAMVIQNPRYQVTQFGKPVTLSCSQTLNHNVMYWYQQKSSQAPKLLFHYYDKDFNNEADTPDNFQSRRPNTSFCFLDIRSPGLGDTAMYLCATSIRRDSKNEQFFGPGTRLTVL.

J is TRBJ2-5 and V is TRBV19, with D possibly matching TRBD2 (5 bases). CDR3 length: 14 amino acids. The germline CDR1 and CDR2 sequences are LNHDA and SQIVND (reference sequence). Deletions cut 6 bases from V and 5 bases from J, with 16 bases between. The CDR3 DNA sequence: TGTGCCAGTAGCATGGGAACTAGTCCGGAGACCCAGTACTTC. Translated: CASSMGTSPETQYF.

The V call is TRBV5-1, the J call TRBJ2-7; 7 bases are a match to TRBD2. The CDR3 contains 12 residues. The junction had 4 bases not matched to a gene; V was cut back by 5 bases and J by 5 bases. Germline CDR1 SGHRS, CDR2 YFSETQ. The DNA for the CDR3 is TGCGCCAGCAGTAGCGGGTCCCACGAGCAGTACTTC. Encoded protein: CASSSGSHEQYF. Based on the CDR3 plus reference TRBV5-1 and TRBJ2-7, the full variable domain is KAGVTQTPRYLIKTRGQQVTLSCSPISGHRSVSWYQQTPGQGLQFLFEYFSETQRNKGNFPGRFSGRQFSNSRSEMNVSTLELGDSALYLCASSSGSHEQYFGPGTRLTVT.

The genes are TRBV12-3 or TRBV12-4 and TRBJ1-5; 10 nucleotides align to TRBD1. Germline trimming cut 6 bases from V and 2 bases from J; bases unmatched to any gene: 10. The CDR3 length is 17 residues. The CDR3 nucleotides are TGTGCCAGCAGCCCTCGGACAGGGGGTGTTGGCAATCAGCCCCAGCATTTT. Translated: CASSPRTGGVGNQPQHF.

The sample holds many counts of this clonotype. This sequence joins TRBV3-1 and TRBJ1-1; D gene ambiguous. The length of the CDR3 is 15 residues. The germline V and J ends were trimmed by 4 bases and 1 base, with 13 bases remaining between them. The germline CDR1 and CDR2 sequences are LGHDT and YNNKEL (reference sequence). The CDR3 protein is CASSLTSVRNTEAFF. The DNA for the CDR3 is TGTGCCAGCAGCCTGACATCCGTAAGGAACACTGAAGCTTTCTTT.

This clonotype has a count of ten or more. This chain uses TRBV20-1 with TRBJ2-2; 10 positions match TRBD2. V lost 3 bases and J lost 6; bases outside the gene matches: 1. Germline assignment: CDR1 DFQATT and CDR2 SNEGSKA (reference sequence). The CDR3 is made up of 13 amino acids. CDR3: CSASGTSAGELFF. CDR3 sequence (DNA): TGCAGTGCTAGCGGGACTAGCGCCGGGGAGCTGTTTTTT.

The rearrangement links TRBV28 to TRBJ2-5; D could derive from TRBD1 or TRBD2 (5 bases each). V lost 2 bases and J 2 bases, leaving 12 bases between the germline ends. Per the germline V gene, CDR1 is MDHEN and CDR2 is SYDVKM. The CDR3 is 15 residues long. Written as DNA, the CDR3 is TGTGCCAGCAGTTTAGGTCGGGGCCCTCAAGAGACCCAGTACTTC. Protein product: CASSLGRGPQETQYF.

The genes are TRBV4-1 and TRBJ1-5; D is perhaps TRBD1 (5 bases). Germline CDR1 MGHRA, CDR2 YSYEKL. The CDR3 is 16 amino acids. V gave up 4 bases and J gave up 4 bases, with 17 bases separating them. In DNA, the CDR3 is TGCGCCAGCAGCCTAGACGGCAGGGATCCAAATCAGCCCCAGCATTTT. It encodes CASSLDGRDPNQPQHF.

This clonotype was detected many times. The gene calls are TRBV7-8 and TRBJ1-3; unclear D gene. CDR3 length equals 14 residues. CDR1 SGHVS and CDR2 FQNEAQ come from the germline V gene. Trimming shortened V by 3 bases and J by 0 bases, and 6 bases separated the two germline ends. The CDR3 DNA reads as TGTGCCAGCAGCTTGAAAAGCTCTGGAAACACCATATATTTT. This translates into CASSLKSSGNTIYF. The complete variable domain, with remaining parts taken from reference TRBV7-8 and TRBJ1-3, reads GAGVSQSPRYKVAKRGQDVALRCDPISGHVSLFWYQQALGQGPEFLTYFQNEAQLDKSGLPSDRFFAERPEGSVSTLKIQRTQQEDSAVYLCASSLKSSGNTIYFGEGSWLTVV.

The chain is built from TRBV10-3 and TRBJ2-1; D is possibly TRBD1 (5 bases). V shed 2 bases and J shed 2 bases, with 7 bases lying between them. Germline-derived CDR1 and CDR2 are ENHRY and SYGVKD. The CDR3 extends over 14 amino acids. CDR3 sequence: CAISEQGPYNEQFF. The CDR3 DNA reads as TGTGCCATCAGTGAGCAGGGTCCCTACAATGAGCAGTTCTTC.

The V and J genes are TRBV20-1 and TRBJ2-7; 8 positions agree with TRBD1. The CDR3 consists of 12 residues. Trimming cost V 6 bases and J 5 bases; bases outside gene matches: 6. CDR1 DFQATT and CDR2 SNEGSKA come from the germline V gene (reference sequence). The chain's CDR3 is CSAPDRDHEQYF. DNA for the CDR3: TGCAGTGCGCCGGACAGGGACCACGAGCAGTACTTC.

The rearrangement joins TRBV29-1 to TRBJ2-7, with 9 bases identical to TRBD2. CDR3 size: 14 residues. Germline CDR1 SQVTM, CDR2 ANQGSEA. The ends lost 4 bases at V and 6 bases at J; junction bases unmatched: 10. The CDR3 protein is CSVVGSSGTGEQYF. The CDR3 DNA reads TGCAGCGTTGTAGGTTCTAGCGGGACGGGCGAGCAGTACTTC.

This clonotype was observed at least ten times. V gene TRBV27 combines with J gene TRBJ1-6, with 9 nucleotides matching TRBD1. The trim removed 5 bases at V and 7 bases at J, leaving 6 bases unmatched. Germline-derived CDR1 and CDR2 are MNHEY and SMNVEV (reference sequence). There are 15 residues in the CDR3. CDR3 DNA: TGTGCCAGCAGTCCACAGGGGGCTGGGAATTCACCCCTCCACTTT. Protein: CASSPQGAGNSPLHF.

The chain has TRBV6-5 and TRBJ2-5; the D is unclear. With 6 bases removed from V and 9 bases from J, the gap between germline ends came to 11 bases. The germline V gene encodes CDR1 MNHEY and CDR2 SVGAGI. This CDR3 spans 11 amino acids. As DNA, the CDR3 is TGTGCCAGCAGAACACGATGGGCCCAGTACTTC. Its translation is CASRTRWAQYF.

There are many counts of this clonotype. This chain connects TRBV5-5 to TRBJ1-6, with a possible D match to TRBD1 (5 bases). CDR1 SGHKS and CDR2 YYEKEE come from the germline V gene (reference sequence). This CDR3 region has 14 residues. V was clipped by 4 bases and J by 13 bases, with 18 bases between them. As DNA, the CDR3 is TGTGCCAGCAGCGCTGGACACCCCGGGCCTCCCCTCCACTTT. Its translation: CASSAGHPGPPLHF. Full variable domain (outside the CDR3, taken from reference TRBV5-5 and TRBJ1-6): DAGVTQSPTHLIKTRGQQVTLRCSPISGHKSVSWYQQVLGQGPQFIFQYYEKEERGRGNFPDRFSARQFPNYSSELNVNALLLGDSALYLCASSAGHPGPPLHFGNGTRLTVT.

This clonotype was found a few times. This chain joins TRBV3-1 and TRBJ2-1; D gene ambiguous. V was cut by 1 base and J by 9 bases, with 7 bases left in between. CDR1 and CDR2 (germline): LGHDT, YNNKEL (reference sequence). The CDR3 spans 12 residues. Here the CDR3 DNA reads TGTGCCAGCAGCCAAGGGAAGGGTGAGCAGTTCTTC. This sequence encodes CASSQGKGEQFF.